What follows are 18 T cell receptor beta chains derived from one specimen sequenced in a study of blood T cells in healthy people across ages. Then a second PCR, running roughly 7 to 11 cycles, was carried out with a sample-barcoded 5' primer and a J-beta primer mix. In TCRdb, the 5' RACE reads were re-called with MiXCR into one record per CDR3 protein. Among about 680,000 distinct CDR3 sequences listed, 45% to 50% were seen once. The sequencing input was blood. These receptors were taken from a woman in her sixties in good health.

The chain is built from TRBV20-1 and TRBJ2-7, with D perhaps matching TRBD1 (6 bases). This CDR3 comprises 13 residues. From germline, CDR1 is DFQATT and CDR2 SNEGSKA (reference sequence). Trimming removed 4 bases from V and 3 bases from J, with 13 bases in between. The CDR3 nucleotides read TGCAGTGCTACCAAGGACAGAGGCTACGAGCAGTACTTC. Protein: CSATKDRGYEQYF.

This clonotype was seen at least ten times. This chain joins TRBV4-2 and TRBJ1-2, with D perhaps TRBD1 (5 bases). The CDR3 extends over 15 amino acids. Trimming took off 4 bases at V and 6 bases at J, with 18 bases between the two ends. Germline CDR1 and CDR2: LGHNA and YNFKEQ. The CDR3 loop reads CASSRELRGEDGYTF. The CDR3 nucleotides are TGTGCCAGCAGCCGCGAACTCCGGGGCGAGGATGGCTACACCTTC.

The rearrangement uses TRBV7-2 and TRBJ2-7; TRBD1 aligns across 9 bases. V gave up 0 bases and J gave up 7 bases; unmatched junction bases: 10. The CDR3 extends over 16 amino acids. Germline CDR1 and CDR2: SGHTA and FQGNSA. The CDR3 loop is CASSLASGTGPFEQYF. CDR3 sequence (DNA): TGTGCCAGCAGCTTAGCCTCCGGGACAGGGCCCTTTGAGCAGTACTTC.

The chain joins TRBV30 to TRBJ1-1, with a weak D call TRBD1 (5 bases). There are 14 residues in the CDR3. V lost 0 bases to trimming and J lost 1 base, with 9 bases between them. CDR1 GTSNPN and CDR2 SVGIG come from the germline V gene (reference sequence). CDR3 sequence: CAWSVGRANTEAFF. The CDR3 DNA sequence: TGTGCCTGGAGTGTAGGCAGGGCGAACACTGAAGCTTTCTTT.

The chain joins TRBV27 to TRBJ2-7; D unresolved. V was pared by 3 bases and J by 3 bases, with 9 bases between. This CDR3 comprises 13 residues. Germline CDR1 MNHEY, CDR2 SMNVEV (reference sequence). The CDR3 reads CASSLRVGYEQYF. The CDR3 DNA reads as TGTGCCAGCAGTTTGAGAGTGGGCTACGAGCAGTACTTC.

This CDR3 reads CASTYRGMAYNEQFF. CDR3 DNA sequence: TGTGCCAGCACCTACAGGGGCATGGCCTACAATGAGCAGTTCTTC. The chain combines TRBV6-6 with TRBJ2-1, with TRBD1 matching over 7 bases. Germline V gene sequence: CDR1 MNHNY, CDR2 SVGAGI (reference sequence). V lost 7 bases and J lost 2; bases outside the gene matches: 8. The CDR3 length is 15 residues.

This chain uses TRBV30 with TRBJ2-6; TRBD2 agrees at 7 bases. V shed 0 bases, J shed 3 bases, and the junction held 2 bases outside the gene matches. Germline assignment: CDR1 GTSNPN and CDR2 SVGIG (reference sequence). There are 15 residues in the CDR3. The CDR3 loop is CAWSVAGIGANVLTF. CDR3 coding DNA: TGTGCCTGGAGTGTAGCGGGGATTGGGGCCAACGTCCTGACTTTC.

V is TRBV12-5 and J is TRBJ1-1, with 8 nucleotides matching TRBD1. This CDR3 spans 13 amino acids. In germline, CDR1 is LGHNT, CDR2 FRNRAP. After removal of 5 bases from V and 4 bases from J, the junction contained 3 bases not matched to a gene. The CDR3 is CASGLGTGTEAFF. The CDR3 DNA reads as TGTGCTAGTGGTCTCGGGACAGGCACTGAAGCTTTCTTT.

This sequence joins TRBV7-2 and TRBJ1-6; the D is unclear. Trimming shortened V by 5 bases and J by 4 bases, and 6 bases separated the two germline ends. Germline lookup yields CDR1 SGHTA and CDR2 FQGNSA. This CDR3 has 13 amino acids. The DNA of the CDR3 is TGTGCCAGCAGCGCCCTTTATAATTCACCCCTCCACTTT. This translates into CASSALYNSPLHF.

The chain has TRBV2 and TRBJ1-2; TRBD1 aligns across 7 bases. The ends lost 8 bases at V and 3 bases at J; junction bases unmatched: 6. Germline CDR1 is SNHLY and CDR2 is FYNNEI. This CDR3 comprises 13 residues. This CDR3 is CASAGTEDYGYTF. In DNA form, the CDR3 reads TGTGCCAGCGCCGGGACAGAAGACTATGGCTACACCTTC.

The rearrangement uses TRBV7-3 and TRBJ2-7; no clear D. Trimming took 2 bases from V and 3 from J, leaving 14 bases between them. CDR1 SGHTA and CDR2 FQGTGA come from the germline V gene. The CDR3 has 15 residues. CDR3 amino acids: CASSLAASKNYEQYF. CDR3 nucleotide sequence: TGTGCCAGCAGCTTAGCGGCCAGTAAGAACTACGAGCAGTACTTC.

The chain has TRBV5-1 and TRBJ1-2, with 7 bases fitting TRBD1. The CDR3 totals 14 residues. Germline trimming cut 6 bases from V and 1 base from J; bases unmatched to any gene: 6. In germline, CDR1 is SGHRS, CDR2 YFSETQ. The DNA of the CDR3 is TGCGCCAGCACCTCGGGACAGTATAACTATGGCTACACCTTC. It codes for CASTSGQYNYGYTF.

The genes are TRBV11-1 and TRBJ2-1; 14 positions agree with TRBD2. V dropped 1 base and J dropped 0; count of bases not matched to a gene: 14. CDR3 size: 22 residues. Germline-derived CDR1 and CDR2 are SGHAT and FQDESV (reference sequence). This CDR3 is CASSLVKGGTSGSGVSYNEQFF. Written as DNA, the CDR3 is TGTGCCAGCAGCTTAGTCAAAGGGGGGACTAGCGGGAGTGGGGTCTCCTACAATGAGCAGTTCTTC.

The genes are TRBV15 and TRBJ1-5, with 9 bases fitting TRBD1. The ends lost 5 bases at V and 5 bases at J; junction bases unmatched: 13. In germline, CDR1 is LNHNV, CDR2 YYDKDF (reference sequence). The CDR3 is 17 amino acids. CDR3 coding DNA: TGTGCCACCAGCGCCCATAATTCTAACAGGGGGCATCAGCCCCAGCATTTT. This translates into CATSAHNSNRGHQPQHF. The full variable domain, in which reference TRBV15 and TRBJ1-5 provide the parts outside the CDR3, is DAMVIQNPRYQVTQFGKPVTLSCSQTLNHNVMYWYQQKSSQAPKLLFHYYDKDFNNEADTPDNFQSRRPNTSFCFLDIRSPGLGDTAMYLCATSAHNSNRGHQPQHFGDGTRLSIL.

The sample holds one count of this clonotype. The chain combines TRBV15 with TRBJ2-5; a weak D match, TRBD1 (5 bases). Per the germline V gene, CDR1 is LNHNV and CDR2 is YYDKDF (reference sequence). The CDR3 spans 15 residues. Trimming pared 2 bases from V and 3 bases from J, leaving 13 bases between. CDR3 bases: TGTGCCACCAGCAGACCCGATAAGGGGAAAGAGACCCAGTACTTC. As protein: CATSRPDKGKETQYF.

This clonotype was counted a few times. The gene calls are TRBV15 and TRBJ2-7; 7 bases match TRBD1. Germline V gene data show CDR1 as LNHNV and CDR2 as YYDKDF (reference sequence). The CDR3 totals 14 residues. The ends lost 9 bases at V and 0 bases at J; junction bases unmatched: 8. CDR3 in amino acids: CATQTGRSSYEQYF. CDR3 bases: TGTGCCACTCAGACAGGGAGAAGCTCCTACGAGCAGTACTTC.

The chain couples TRBV28 to TRBJ2-1; 10 bases are shared with TRBD1. The V gene's germline CDR1 is MDHEN and CDR2 SYDVKM. The CDR3 loop spans 15 amino acids. Unmatched junction bases numbered 13, after V lost 8 bases and J lost 9 bases. This chain's CDR3 is CASPTDRGLQGEQFF. The CDR3 DNA sequence: TGTGCCAGCCCAACCGACAGGGGGCTCCAGGGTGAGCAGTTCTTC.

The chain recombines TRBV28 with TRBJ2-5; no clear D gene. V lost 5 bases, J lost 5 bases, and 15 bases lay in between. CDR1 and CDR2 from the germline V gene are MDHEN and SYDVKM. CDR3 length: 14 amino acids. As DNA, the CDR3 is TGTGCCAGCAGTCCCCGGCGCCTTAGGGAGACCCAGTACTTC. Its translation: CASSPRRLRETQYF.